The clone carrying this TCR beta chain was seen at least ten times. Its specificity is unknown. This entry is derived from a study of T cells in Graves' hyperthyroidism and ophthalmopathy. Study outcomes and limitations: Blood also showed most of the thyroid clonotypes that were expanded above 0.001. Onset of ophthalmopathy came a median approximately 6.8 months after the model predicted it.

The length of the CDR3 is 14 residues. Germline assignment: CDR1 MNHEY and CDR2 SMNVEV (reference sequence). Trimming took 4 bases from V and 7 from J; bases not matched to a gene: 5. Hyperthyroidism in the patients, aged 18 to 65, was newly diagnosed and under 2 months in duration. Lactation, pregnancy, other autoimmune disease or uncontrolled infection excluded patients. Researchers amplified the TCR beta CDR3 regions from RNA transcripts. The study used the HTBI primer set for a first-round RT-PCR of the TCR CDR3. TCRdb reprocessed the multiplex PCR reads via MiXCR and lists one record per CDR3 protein. The repertoire holds hundreds of thousands of distinct CDR3 sequences, with 15% to 18% as singletons.

The sequence derives from a woman aged 18-30 years with Graves' hyperthyroidism that later progressed to Graves' ophthalmopathy. This rearrangement joins TRBV27 to TRBJ1-2; 11 positions match TRBD1. The sequenced sample consisted of blood. The CDR3 DNA is TGTGCCAGCAGTTCGGACAGGGGGCATGGTGGCTACACCTTC. It translates to CASSSDRGHGGYTF.